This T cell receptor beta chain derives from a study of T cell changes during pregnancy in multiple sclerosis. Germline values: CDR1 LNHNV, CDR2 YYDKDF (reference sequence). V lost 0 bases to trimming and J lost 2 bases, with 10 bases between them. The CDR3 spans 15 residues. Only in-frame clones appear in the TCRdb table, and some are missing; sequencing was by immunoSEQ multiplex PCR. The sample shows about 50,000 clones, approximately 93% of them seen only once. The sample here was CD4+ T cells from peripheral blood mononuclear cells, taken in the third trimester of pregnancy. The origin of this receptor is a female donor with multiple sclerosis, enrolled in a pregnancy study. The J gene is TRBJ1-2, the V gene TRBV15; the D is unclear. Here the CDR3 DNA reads TGTGCCACCAGCAGAGATCACGTGGAGAACTATGGCTACACCTTC. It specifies CATSRDHVENYGYTF.